This is a list of T cell receptor beta chains from one sample in a study of naive and memory T cell subsets. TCRdb re-derived calls from the UMI-ligation and nested PCR reads in MiXCR, one entry per CDR3 protein. The sample records 89,000 or so distinct CDR3 sequences, approximately 14% being singletons. The sample consisted of central memory CD4+ T cells from blood. The receptor set was obtained from a human donor in good health. Each CDR3 is given with its conserved first and last residue. Some rows mark clone size as missing; the rest say once, few, many or name a class of expanded clone.

TRBV7-8	few	TRBJ2-7	CASGSVAGHSYEQYF
TRBV10-3	.	TRBJ2-2	CAISVKGWTGELFF
TRBV6-6	.	TRBJ1-2	CASQTGTYGYTF
TRBV27	.	TRBJ2-3	CASNGGRTDTQYF
TRBV28	once	TRBJ2-7	CATSPGGSPSYEQYF
TRBV4-2	.	TRBJ2-1	CASSQTSGTYNEQFF
TRBV6-2/TRBV6-3	.	TRBJ2-2	CASSSPTWLAGGNTGELFF
TRBV6-1	.	TRBJ1-2	CASSGRQGWNYGYTF
TRBV20-1	many	TRBJ2-3	CSAKDTGTDTQYF
TRBV27	.	TRBJ1-6	CASSYGDRDSPLHF
TRBV24-1	.	TRBJ1-1	CATSPRTGSVTEAFF
TRBV15	.	TRBJ2-1	CATSRARNLPNNEQFF
TRBV30	.	TRBJ2-7	CAWSGTTSGKHEQYF
TRBV6-1	few	TRBJ2-3	CASRGQGGGTDTQYF
TRBV19	.	TRBJ2-3	CASSRGLAGGRSDTQYF
TRBV4-1	.	TRBJ1-3	CASSQLLVSFRPAGQLKIGNTIYF
TRBV18	many	TRBJ1-5	CASSQGWRGNSNQPQHF
TRBV6-1	.	TRBJ1-1	CASSPRAQLNTEAFF
TRBV20-1	many	TRBJ2-3	CSARDERGAGDTQYF
TRBV3-1	.	TRBJ2-7	CASSQRLSYEQYF
TRBV10-3	many	TRBJ1-6	CAISDRHYLHF
TRBV18	.	TRBJ1-1	CVSSPSQRGSEAFF
TRBV3-1	few	TRBJ1-1	CASSRPRQGNTEAFF
TRBV20-1	many	TRBJ2-1	CSARKRGPYNEQFF
TRBV7-9	few	TRBJ2-3	CASSFGVSSTDTQYF
TRBV5-8	many	TRBJ2-1	CASSLRGAGGEQFF
TRBV6-5	many	TRBJ2-3	CASSYSWSRLIPGEGTDTQYF
TRBV10-1	many	TRBJ2-1	CASSELGLADFSYNEQFF
TRBV7-9	few	TRBJ2-3	CASSLGGGLAGTDTQYF
TRBV12-3/TRBV12-4	.	TRBJ1-3	CASSLMDSPYF
TRBV12-3/TRBV12-4	few	TRBJ2-7	CASSLLAGPHEQYF
TRBV6-2/TRBV6-3	few	TRBJ2-5	CASSYPDPLRTQYF
TRBV29-1	few	TRBJ2-5	CSVFSGKSGETQYF
TRBV6-5	.	TRBJ2-7	CASSPRGLSYEQYF
TRBV2	few	TRBJ1-5	CASSARTGLSNQPQHF
TRBV4-3	many	TRBJ2-3	CASSLDSPEVDTQYF
TRBV28	many	TRBJ1-3	CASSLTGHGNTIYF
TRBV6-1	.	TRBJ2-7	CASRPLGQGNAYEQYF
TRBV12-3/TRBV12-4	.	TRBJ1-1	CASSREGWGTEAFF
TRBV30	.	TRBJ2-5	CAWGTGASRGETQYF
TRBV7-6	few	TRBJ2-5	CASSPRVVETQYF
TRBV7-2	.	TRBJ2-2	CASRPLVGGSTGELFF